Below, 11 T cell receptor beta chains from the same sample are listed, as sequenced in a study of human T cells and chemical hapten exposure. As for time point: patch test 3, about 24 weeks after DPC sensitization. Stated treatment: therapeutic diphenylcyclopropenone sensitization with weekly scalp DPC. Each CDR3 protein is one row after TCRdb ran MiXCR on the RACE reads. The sample comprises tens of thousands of distinct CDR3 sequences, around 10% of which are singletons, and 1.4% rests with the top ten. Sequences were derived from whole blood, sampled in connection with sensitization to the hapten diphenylcyclopropenone (DPC). The receptors stem from a woman in her 50s with alopecia areata. Some clones in this sample may be carry-over from other donors' samples.

The chain uses TRBV20-1 and TRBJ2-6; 8 positions agree with TRBD1. The CDR3 has 15 amino acids. Trimming at V came to 5 bases and at J to 4 bases, leaving 7 bases not matched to a gene. Germline V gene lookup returns CDR1 DFQATT and CDR2 SNEGSKA (reference sequence). The CDR3 loop reads CSAPSTGAGANVLTF. In nucleotides, the CDR3 is TGCAGTGCTCCGTCGACAGGGGCCGGGGCCAACGTCCTGACTTTC.

A few counts support this clonotype. The V gene is TRBV7-2, the J gene TRBJ1-6; no clear D. The CDR3 length is 16 residues. V lost 0 bases to trimming and J lost 7 bases, with 13 bases between them. The germline V gene has CDR1 SGHTA and CDR2 FQGNSA. Here the CDR3 reads CASSLALTETNSPLHF. In nucleotides, the CDR3 is TGTGCCAGCAGCTTAGCTCTCACCGAGACAAATTCACCCCTCCACTTT.

This clonotype appeared many times. V is TRBV28 and J is TRBJ2-2, with a weak D call TRBD2 (6 bases). Germline V lookup: CDR1 MDHEN, CDR2 SYDVKM. Trimming took 7 bases from V and 7 from J, leaving 22 bases between them. The CDR3 has 16 amino acids. The CDR3: CASNHRGGVRVGELFF. CDR3 coding DNA: TGTGCCAGCAACCACCGAGGAGGGGTTAGAGTCGGGGAGCTGTTTTTT.

The V gene is TRBV2, the J gene TRBJ1-6; unclear D gene. Germline assignment: CDR1 SNHLY and CDR2 FYNNEI. Trimming removed 6 bases at V and 0 bases at J, with 12 bases between. This CDR3 has 16 residues. In DNA form, the CDR3 reads TGTGCCAGCAGGACGATTCAGACCTCCTATAATTCACCCCTCCACTTT. Its protein is CASRTIQTSYNSPLHF.

This clonotype was found many times. In DNA form, the CDR3 reads TGTGCCAGCAGTTTACGGATTTATGGCTACACCTTC. It yields the protein CASSLRIYGYTF. The chain links TRBV28 to TRBJ1-2, with D hard to call. V was trimmed by 2 bases and J by 5 bases, leaving 6 bases between them. Germline V gene lookup returns CDR1 MDHEN and CDR2 SYDVKM. The CDR3 consists of 12 residues.

The chain recombines TRBV11-3 with TRBJ2-1; the D gene is possibly TRBD1 (6 bases). CDR3 length equals 17 residues. CDR1 and CDR2 from the germline V gene are SGHNT and YENEEA. V lost 1 base, J lost 8 bases, and 21 bases lay in between. For the CDR3, the DNA is TGTGCCAGCAGCTTAGGGTCGGCAGGGGCGCATCGAGATGAGCAGTTCTTC. The encoded protein is CASSLGSAGAHRDEQFF.

This clonotype was seen more than once but under ten times. The chain uses TRBV20-1 and TRBJ1-2; D gene unclear. Trimming removed 0 bases at V and 3 bases at J, with 8 bases between. CDR3 length: 13 residues. Germline V lookup: CDR1 DFQATT, CDR2 SNEGSKA (reference sequence). The CDR3: CSARDSDHYGYTF. DNA of the CDR3: TGCAGTGCTAGAGATTCCGACCACTATGGCTACACCTTC.

This clonotype was seen only a few times. The chain couples TRBV12-3 or TRBV12-4 to TRBJ2-1; D call uncertain. V was clipped by 0 bases and J by 9 bases, with 6 bases between them. The CDR3 length is 12 residues. The CDR3 DNA reads as TGTGCCAGCAGTTTAGCGTCGCTTGAGCAGTTCTTC. It encodes CASSLASLEQFF.

The V call is TRBV4-1, the J call TRBJ1-5; 9 bases match TRBD1. CDR1 is MGHRA and CDR2 is YSYEKL in the germline V gene. This CDR3 is built from 19 residues. With V trimmed by 0 bases and J by 6 bases, 15 bases remained unmatched. The CDR3 is CASSQDPGTGTLFGQPQHF. CDR3 nucleotides: TGCGCCAGCAGCCAAGATCCAGGGACAGGGACCCTTTTTGGTCAGCCCCAGCATTTT.

In DNA, the CDR3 is TGTGCCAGCAGGGAGACCCAGTACTTC. Translated, it gives CASRETQYF. The rearrangement uses TRBV12-3 or TRBV12-4 and TRBJ2-5; D unclear. CDR3 size: 9 residues. With 6 bases removed from V and 5 bases from J, the gap between germline ends came to 1 base.

The genes are TRBV5-4 and TRBJ2-7; 11 bases line up with TRBD1. V lost 4 bases, J lost 10 bases, and 10 bases stayed unmatched. Germline lookup yields CDR1 SGHNT and CDR2 YYREEE (reference sequence). The CDR3 is 14 residues long. The CDR3 loop is CASSLPTGQGDQYF. The DNA for the CDR3 is TGTGCCAGCAGCCTCCCCACGGGACAGGGGGATCAGTACTTC.